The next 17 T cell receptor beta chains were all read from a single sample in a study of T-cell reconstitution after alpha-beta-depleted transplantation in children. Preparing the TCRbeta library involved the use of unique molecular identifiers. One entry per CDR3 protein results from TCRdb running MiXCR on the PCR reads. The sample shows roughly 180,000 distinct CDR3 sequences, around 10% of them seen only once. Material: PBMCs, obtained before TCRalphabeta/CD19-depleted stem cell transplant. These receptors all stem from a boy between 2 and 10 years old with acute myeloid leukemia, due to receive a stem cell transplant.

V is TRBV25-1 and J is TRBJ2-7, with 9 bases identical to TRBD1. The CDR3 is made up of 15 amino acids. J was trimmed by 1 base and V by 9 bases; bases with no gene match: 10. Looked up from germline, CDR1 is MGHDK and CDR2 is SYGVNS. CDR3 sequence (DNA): TGTGCCAGGGGCCCGGGGGGACAGGGATCCTACGAGCAGTACTTC. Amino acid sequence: CARGPGGQGSYEQYF.

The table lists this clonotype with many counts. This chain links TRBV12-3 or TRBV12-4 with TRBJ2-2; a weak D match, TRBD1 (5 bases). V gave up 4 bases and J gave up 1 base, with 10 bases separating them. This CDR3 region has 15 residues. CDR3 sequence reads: CASSSNRLNTGELFF. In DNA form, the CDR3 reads TGTGCCAGCAGTTCGAACAGGTTGAACACCGGGGAGCTGTTTTTT.

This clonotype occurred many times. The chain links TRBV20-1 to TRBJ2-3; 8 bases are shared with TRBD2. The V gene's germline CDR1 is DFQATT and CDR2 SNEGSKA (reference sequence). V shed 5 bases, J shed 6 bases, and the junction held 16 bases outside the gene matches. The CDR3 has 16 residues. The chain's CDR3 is CSADTQTSGVRDTQYF. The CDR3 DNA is TGCAGTGCTGACACCCAAACTAGCGGTGTAAGGGATACGCAGTATTTT.

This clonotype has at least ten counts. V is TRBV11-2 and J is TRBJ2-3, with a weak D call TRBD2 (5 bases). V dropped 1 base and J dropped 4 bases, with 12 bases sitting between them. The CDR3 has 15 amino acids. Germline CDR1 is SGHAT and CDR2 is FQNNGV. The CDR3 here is CASSLVGDVADTQYF. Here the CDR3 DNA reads TGTGCCAGCAGCTTAGTCGGGGATGTCGCAGATACGCAGTATTTT.

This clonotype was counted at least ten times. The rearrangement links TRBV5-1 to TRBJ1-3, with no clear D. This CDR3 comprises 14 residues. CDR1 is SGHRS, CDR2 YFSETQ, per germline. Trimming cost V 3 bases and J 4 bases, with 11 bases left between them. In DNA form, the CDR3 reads TGCGCCAGCAGCTCTATGGGTGGAGGAAACACCATATATTTT. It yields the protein CASSSMGGGNTIYF.

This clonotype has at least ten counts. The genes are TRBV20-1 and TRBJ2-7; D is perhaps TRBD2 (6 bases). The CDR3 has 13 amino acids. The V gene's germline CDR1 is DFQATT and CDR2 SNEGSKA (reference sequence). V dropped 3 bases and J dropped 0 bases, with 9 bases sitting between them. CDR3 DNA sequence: TGCAGTGCTAGCGGGAGCTTCTCCTACGAGCAGTACTTC. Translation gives CSASGSFSYEQYF.

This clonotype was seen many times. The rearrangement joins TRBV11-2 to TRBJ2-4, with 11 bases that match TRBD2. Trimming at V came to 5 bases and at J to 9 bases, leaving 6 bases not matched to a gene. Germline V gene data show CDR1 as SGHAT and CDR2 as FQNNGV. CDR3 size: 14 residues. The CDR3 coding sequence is TGTGCCAGCAGCGCTACTAGCGGGGGCGCCATTCAGTACTTC. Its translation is CASSATSGGAIQYF.

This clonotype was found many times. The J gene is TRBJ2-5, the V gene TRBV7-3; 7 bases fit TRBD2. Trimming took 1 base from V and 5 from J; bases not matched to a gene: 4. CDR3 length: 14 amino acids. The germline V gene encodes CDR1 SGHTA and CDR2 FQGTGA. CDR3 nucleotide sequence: TGTGCCAGCAGCTTAATGGTCGGGAGGGAGACCCAGTACTTC. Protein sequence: CASSLMVGRETQYF.

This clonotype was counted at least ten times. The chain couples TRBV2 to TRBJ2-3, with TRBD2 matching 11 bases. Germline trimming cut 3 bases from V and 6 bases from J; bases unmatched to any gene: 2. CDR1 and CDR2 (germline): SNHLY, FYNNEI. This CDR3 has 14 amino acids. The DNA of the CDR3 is TGTGCCAGCAGTGATCTAGCGGGAGGTGATACGCAGTATTTT. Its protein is CASSDLAGGDTQYF.

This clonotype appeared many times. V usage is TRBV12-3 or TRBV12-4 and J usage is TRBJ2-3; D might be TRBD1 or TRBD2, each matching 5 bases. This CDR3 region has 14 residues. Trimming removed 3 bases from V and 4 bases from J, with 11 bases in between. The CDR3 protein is CASSLRGSADTQYF. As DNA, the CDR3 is TGTGCCAGCAGTTTGAGGGGAAGCGCAGATACGCAGTATTTT.

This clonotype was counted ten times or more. CDR3 sequence reads: CASRAGGGAETQYF. In nucleotides, the CDR3 is TGTGCCAGCAGGGCGGGGGGCGGGGCGGAGACCCAGTACTTC. This rearrangement joins TRBV7-2 to TRBJ2-5; 8 nucleotides agree with TRBD2. With 6 bases clipped from V and 5 bases from J, the junction kept 8 bases outside the gene matches. Germline V gene lookup returns CDR1 SGHTA and CDR2 FQGNSA. The CDR3 runs to 14 residues.

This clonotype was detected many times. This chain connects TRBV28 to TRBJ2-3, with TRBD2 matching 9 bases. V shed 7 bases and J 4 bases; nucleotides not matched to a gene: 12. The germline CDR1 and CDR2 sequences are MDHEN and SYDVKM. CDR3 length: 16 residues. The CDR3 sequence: CASKASGTLRADTQYF. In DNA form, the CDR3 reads TGTGCCAGCAAGGCTAGCGGGACTTTGAGGGCAGATACGCAGTATTTT.

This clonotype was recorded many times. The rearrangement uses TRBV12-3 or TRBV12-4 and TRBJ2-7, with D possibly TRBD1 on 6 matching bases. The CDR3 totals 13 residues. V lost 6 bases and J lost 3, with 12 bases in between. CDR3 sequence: CASRPTGNYEQYF. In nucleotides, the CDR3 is TGTGCCAGCAGGCCTACAGGGAACTACGAGCAGTACTTC.

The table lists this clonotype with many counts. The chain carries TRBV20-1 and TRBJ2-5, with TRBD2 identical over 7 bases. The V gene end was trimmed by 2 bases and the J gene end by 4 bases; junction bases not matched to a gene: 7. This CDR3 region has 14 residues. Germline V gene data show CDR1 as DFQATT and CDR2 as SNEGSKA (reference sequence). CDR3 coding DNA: TGCAGTGCTAGACGCGGGAGCCCGGGAGAGACCCAGTACTTC. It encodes CSARRGSPGETQYF.

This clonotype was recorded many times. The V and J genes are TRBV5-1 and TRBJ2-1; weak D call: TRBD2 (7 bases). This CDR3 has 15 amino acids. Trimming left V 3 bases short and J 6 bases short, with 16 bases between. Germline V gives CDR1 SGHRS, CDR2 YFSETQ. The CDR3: CASSWGGADTNEQFF. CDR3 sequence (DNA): TGCGCCAGCAGCTGGGGGGGGGCTGATACCAATGAGCAGTTCTTC.

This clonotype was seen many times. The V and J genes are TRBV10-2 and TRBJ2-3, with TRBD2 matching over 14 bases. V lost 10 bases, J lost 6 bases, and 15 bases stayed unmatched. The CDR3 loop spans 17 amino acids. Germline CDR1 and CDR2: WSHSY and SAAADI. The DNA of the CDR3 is TGCGCCACTCGGGGGACTAGCGGGAGTACCCCACCCGATACGCAGTATTTT. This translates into CATRGTSGSTPPDTQYF.

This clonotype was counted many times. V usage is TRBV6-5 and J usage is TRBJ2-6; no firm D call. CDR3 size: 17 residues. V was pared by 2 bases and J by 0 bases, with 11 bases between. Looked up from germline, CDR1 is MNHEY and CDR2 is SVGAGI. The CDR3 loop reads CASSYGDLNSGANVLTF. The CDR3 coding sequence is TGTGCCAGCAGTTACGGAGATTTGAACTCTGGGGCCAACGTCCTGACTTTC.